Included here is one TCR beta chain sequence, with context. Its matching antigen is unknown. This specimen belongs to a study of cytomegalovirus exposure and HLA in healthy donors. Researchers ran the PCR with 60 Vbeta and 13 Jbeta primers. Assay: immunoSEQ multiplex PCR; the TCRdb copy retains only in-frame clones and omits some. This sample has 150,000 to 250,000 clones, with almost 85% found just once. Unmatched junction bases numbered 9, after V lost 4 bases and J lost 6 bases. The CDR3 has 15 residues. The germline gives CDR1 SGHKS, CDR2 YYEKEE (reference sequence). Study-level points and caveats: Under 20,000 TCR beta sequences were associated with HLA alleles at 0.05 false discovery rate in a later analysis.

The clonotype originates from a woman in her fifties or sixties in good health and CMV-seronegative. What was sequenced was PBMCs. The rearrangement joins TRBV5-5 to TRBJ1-5; 8 nucleotides match TRBD1. The CDR3: CASSQGQAVGQPQHF. The CDR3 nucleotides read TGTGCCAGCAGCCAGGGACAGGCAGTTGGTCAGCCCCAGCATTTT. Together with reference TRBV5-5 and TRBJ1-5, the CDR3 gives the full variable domain: DAGVTQSPTHLIKTRGQQVTLRCSPISGHKSVSWYQQVLGQGPQFIFQYYEKEERGRGNFPDRFSARQFPNYSSELNVNALLLGDSALYLCASSQGQAVGQPQHFGDGTRLSIL.